Below are 32 T cell receptor beta chains sequenced from a single sample in a study of blood T cells in healthy people across ages. Using a J-beta primer mix together with a sample-barcoded 5' primer, a second PCR was run for roughly 6 to 11 cycles. TCRdb analysed the 5' RACE reads with MiXCR anew, one entry per CDR3 protein. This sample has about 970,000 distinct CDR3 sequences, with 51% found just once. The material sequenced was blood. Every receptor here comes from a woman aged 55-69 years in good health.

The chain combines TRBV6-1 with TRBJ2-3; D remains ambiguous. V was shortened by 6 bases and J by 3 bases, with 10 bases between the two germline ends. Germline V gene data show CDR1 as MNHNS and CDR2 as SASEGT. This CDR3 contains 13 residues. The CDR3 DNA sequence: TGTGCCAGCAGAGGGCCTGGAACAGATACGCAGTATTTT. Translating gives CASRGPGTDTQYF.

The chain carries TRBV4-1 and TRBJ2-7; possibly TRBD1 or TRBD2 for D (5 bases each). Germline lookup yields CDR1 MGHRA and CDR2 YSYEKL. Trimming shortened V by 4 bases and J by 2 bases, and 15 bases separated the two germline ends. The CDR3 runs 15 residues. The chain's CDR3 is CASSPPGRTTYEQYF. The DNA for the CDR3 is TGCGCCAGCAGCCCACCGGGACGTACGACCTACGAGCAGTACTTC.

The chain has TRBV7-9 and TRBJ1-5; 8 bases fit TRBD1. CDR3 length: 16 residues. CDR1 is SEHNR, CDR2 FQNEAQ, per germline (reference sequence). The V and J ends lost 3 bases and 6 bases, in that order; junction bases with no gene match: 10. CDR3 nucleotide sequence: TGTGCCAGCAGCTTGAATTTGGCAGGGGGCTCTCAGCCCCAGCATTTT. Its protein is CASSLNLAGGSQPQHF.

The chain has TRBV18 and TRBJ1-2, with TRBD1 matching over 8 bases. With 3 bases clipped from V and 7 bases from J, the junction kept 10 bases outside the gene matches. The germline V gene has CDR1 KGHSH and CDR2 LQKENI. The CDR3 is 15 residues long. The CDR3 nucleotides read TGTGCCAGCTCACCTTCCGGACAGGGAAAGGGTGGCTACACCTTC. Residues: CASSPSGQGKGGYTF.

This clonotype was observed a few times. The J gene is TRBJ2-4, the V gene TRBV29-1, with 8 bases matching TRBD1. The end of the DNA is better explained by TRBJ2-7, so the J call may be wrong. Looked up from germline, CDR1 is SQVTM and CDR2 is ANQGSEA. This CDR3 is 15 amino acids long. CDR3 loop: CSVVAGRDRYYEQYF. The CDR3 DNA sequence: TGCAGCGTTGTTGCAGGGCGGGACAGGTACTACGAGCAGTACTTC.

The V gene is TRBV25-1, the J gene TRBJ2-5; the match to TRBD2 covers 9 bases. Germline V CDR1 and CDR2: MGHDK, SYGVNS. This CDR3 spans 18 amino acids. V shed 3 bases and J 1 base; nucleotides not matched to a gene: 12. This CDR3 reads CASSDHRGRARGQETQYF. The CDR3 nucleotides are TGTGCCAGCAGTGATCATCGCGGGAGGGCCCGGGGCCAAGAGACCCAGTACTTC.

This chain uses TRBV7-3 with TRBJ2-5; 10 nucleotides agree with TRBD2. The J call may be faulty, since TRBJ2-7 better matches the DNA end. This CDR3 is 14 amino acids long. Germline assignment: CDR1 SGHTA and CDR2 FQGTGA. The CDR3: CASSSLAGVSEQYF. As DNA, the CDR3 is TGTGCCAGCAGCTCGCTAGCGGGAGTCTCCGAGCAGTACTTC.

This chain joins TRBV6-1 and TRBJ1-2; D is possibly TRBD1 (5 bases). The germline V gene has CDR1 MNHNS and CDR2 SASEGT. This CDR3 comprises 15 residues. V was shortened by 1 base and J by 5 bases, with 14 bases between the two germline ends. The CDR3 nucleotides read TGTGCCAGCAGTGAAGGTGAGGGGCGCAGATATGGCTACACCTTC. Protein product: CASSEGEGRRYGYTF.

About this clonotype itself: The junction does not match germline at one end; this may be a read error. This chain links TRBV28 with TRBJ2-1; D is unclear. CDR1 is MDHEN and CDR2 is SYDVKM in the germline V gene. This CDR3 spans 10 amino acids. CDR3 in DNA: TGTACCAGCTCCGAAGGAGAGCAGTTCTTC. It specifies CTSSEGEQFF.

J is TRBJ2-7 and V is TRBV7-2, with D uncertain. This CDR3 is built from 15 residues. Trimming removed 1 base from V and 3 bases from J, with 13 bases in between. Germline CDR1 reads SGHTA; CDR2 reads FQGNSA. The CDR3 is CASSLVVNVNYEQYF. Here the CDR3 DNA reads TGTGCCAGCAGCTTAGTTGTGAACGTTAACTACGAGCAGTACTTC.

Only one count was recorded for this clonotype. The gene calls are TRBV4-2 and TRBJ1-2; 7 bases match TRBD1. CDR3 length: 13 amino acids. CDR1 is LGHNA, CDR2 YNFKEQ, per germline. The V segment lost 4 bases and the J segment 6 bases; nucleotides outside the gene matches: 5. The CDR3 DNA reads as TGTGCCAGCAGCCCCCAGGGGGTTCATGGCTACACCTTC. Amino acids: CASSPQGVHGYTF.

The sample holds a few counts of this clonotype. The rearrangement joins TRBV10-3 to TRBJ2-7; the D is unclear. The CDR3 runs 11 residues. Trimming cost V 3 bases and J 5 bases, with 5 bases left between them. Germline lookup yields CDR1 ENHRY and CDR2 SYGVKD. CDR3 sequence (DNA): TGTGCCATCAGTGACCTGGACGAGCAGTACTTC. Translated: CAISDLDEQYF.

V is TRBV7-9 and J is TRBJ2-3; 12 positions match TRBD2. The CDR3 sequence is 20 residues long. J was trimmed by 0 bases and V by 2 bases; bases with no gene match: 12. CDR1 and CDR2 from the germline V gene are SEHNR and FQNEAQ (reference sequence). CDR3 sequence (DNA): TGTGCCAGCAGCTTACTGATCGGACTAGCGGGGATGAAAAGCACAGATACGCAGTATTTT. It yields the protein CASSLLIGLAGMKSTDTQYF.

A note on this clonotype: One end of the junction fails to match germline, which may point to a read error. This sequence joins TRBV12-3 or TRBV12-4 and TRBJ1-2, with D hard to call. The CDR3 runs to 14 residues. CDR3 sequence reads: CAGSLSGYNYGYTF. The CDR3 DNA reads as TGTGCCGGCAGTTTATCGGGATACAACTATGGCTACACCTTC.

This chain connects TRBV29-1 to TRBJ2-7, with 7 nucleotides matching TRBD1. The J call may be mistaken, given a closer DNA end match to TRBJ2-4. Per the germline V gene, CDR1 is SQVTM and CDR2 is ANQGSEA. The length of the CDR3 is 13 residues. CDR3 residues: CSVAGTEINIQYF. CDR3 coding DNA: TGCAGCGTTGCCGGGACAGAAATAAACATTCAGTACTTC.

The chain uses TRBV29-1 and TRBJ2-5; D gene ambiguous. The V gene's germline CDR1 is SQVTM and CDR2 ANQGSEA. The CDR3 consists of 12 residues. The V and J ends lost 3 bases and 11 bases respectively, with 16 bases between them. The CDR3 region has the DNA TGCAGCGTTGATCCGGTAGACAATGAGCAGTACTTC. This gives the protein CSVDPVDNEQYF.

This clonotype has more than one count but fewer than ten. V and J are TRBV4-3 and TRBJ2-4, with 7 bases fitting TRBD2. Unmatched junction bases numbered 7, after V lost 1 base and J lost 10 bases. Germline lookup yields CDR1 LGHNA and CDR2 YSLEER. CDR3 length equals 14 residues. The CDR3 coding sequence is TGCGCCAGCAGCCAAGTGCTAGCGGCCAGGATTCAGTACTTC. Protein sequence: CASSQVLAARIQYF.

This sequence joins TRBV6-6 and TRBJ2-4, with D hard to call. The DNA end favors TRBJ2-7, so the J call may be wrong. This CDR3 is 14 amino acids long. Germline CDR1 MNHNY, CDR2 SVGAGI (reference sequence). CDR3 DNA: TGTGCCAGCAGTGCCCCGTGGAACAGCTACGAGCAGTACTTC. This translates into CASSAPWNSYEQYF.

The chain couples TRBV10-3 to TRBJ2-5; tentative D call: TRBD1 (5 bases). The V gene lost 4 bases and the J gene lost 2 bases, with 8 bases spanning the gap. The CDR3 loop spans 13 amino acids. Germline V lookup: CDR1 ENHRY, CDR2 SYGVKD. CDR3 sequence: CAISAQVQETQYF. The CDR3 bases are TGTGCCATCAGTGCACAGGTACAAGAGACCCAGTACTTC.

The chain has TRBV29-1 and TRBJ2-3, with D tentatively TRBD1 (6 bases). CDR3 length equals 12 residues. CDR1 is SQVTM and CDR2 is ANQGSEA in the germline V gene. V was pared by 8 bases and J by 2 bases, with 11 bases between. Written as DNA, the CDR3 is TGCAGCACAGGGACCGCCACAGATACGCAGTATTTT. Amino acid sequence: CSTGTATDTQYF.

The chain is built from TRBV12-3 or TRBV12-4 and TRBJ2-5; a weak D match, TRBD1 (6 bases). The CDR3 is 12 residues long. Trimming cost V 5 bases and J 5 bases, with 9 bases left between them. Here the CDR3 DNA reads TGTGCCAGCAGTAGGGGGTTTGAGACCCAGTACTTC. Translating it yields CASSRGFETQYF.

The chain recombines TRBV28 with TRBJ1-2; D perhaps matches TRBD1 (5 bases). This CDR3 spans 16 amino acids. V was pared by 4 bases and J by 4 bases, with 19 bases between. CDR1 is MDHEN, CDR2 SYDVKM, per germline. CDR3: CASSYPGTPAPYGYTF. The CDR3 DNA reads TGTGCCAGCAGTTATCCCGGGACCCCTGCTCCCTATGGCTACACCTTC.

This sequence joins TRBV27 and TRBJ2-5; D is unclear. V shed 3 bases and J shed 3 bases, with 8 bases lying between them. The CDR3 spans 13 residues. Germline V gene lookup returns CDR1 MNHEY and CDR2 SMNVEV (reference sequence). Written as DNA, the CDR3 is TGTGCCAGCAGTTTTTGGGATGAAGAGACCCAGTACTTC. Its translation: CASSFWDEETQYF.

The chain has TRBV9 and TRBJ2-1; tentatively, D is TRBD2 (6 bases). Germline CDR1 and CDR2: SGDLS and YYNGEE. The V end lost 3 bases, the J end lost 5 bases, and 12 bases lay between the germline ends. The CDR3 contains 14 residues. CDR3 coding DNA: TGTGCCAGCAGCGACAGTAGCGGTAACAATGAGCAGTTCTTC. This encodes CASSDSSGNNEQFF.

The table lists this clonotype with a few counts. The rearrangement uses TRBV18 and TRBJ2-3; D remains ambiguous. Germline-derived CDR1 and CDR2 are KGHSH and LQKENI. Trimming pared 8 bases from V and 5 bases from J, leaving 14 bases between. This CDR3 has 13 amino acids. DNA of the CDR3: TGTGCCAGCCTAGAGAACTTTGGAGATACGCAGTATTTT. It yields the protein CASLENFGDTQYF. Full variable domain (outside the CDR3, taken from reference TRBV18 and TRBJ2-3): NAGVMQNPRHLVRRRGQEARLRCSPMKGHSHVYWYRQLPEEGLKFMVYLQKENIIDESGMPKERFSAEFPKEGPSILRIQQVVRGDSAAYFCASLENFGDTQYFGPGTRLTVL.

V is TRBV15 and J is TRBJ1-1; D might be TRBD1 (6 bases). Germline CDR1 is LNHNV and CDR2 is YYDKDF (reference sequence). Trimming stripped 2 bases from V and 6 bases from J, with 13 bases between. The CDR3 contains 14 residues. The CDR3 DNA sequence: TGTGCCACCAGCAGACCATACAGGGTGTCTGAAGCTTTCTTT. Protein: CATSRPYRVSEAFF.

A word on this clonotype: One end of the junction varies from germline; a read error may be responsible. This chain connects TRBV28 to TRBJ2-7, with D perhaps given as TRBD1 or TRBD2 (5 bases each). The CDR3 has 13 amino acids. CDR1 is MDHEN, CDR2 SYDVKM, per germline. CDR3: CVSSEGPAYEQYF. CDR3 coding DNA: TGTGTCAGCAGCGAGGGGCCGGCCTACGAGCAGTACTTC. Combining the CDR3 with reference TRBV28 and TRBJ2-7 gives the whole variable domain DVKVTQSSRYLVKRTGEKVFLECVQDMDHENMFWYRQDPGLGLRLIYFSYDVKMKEKGDIPEGYSVSREKKERFSLILESASTNQTSMYLCVSSEGPAYEQYFGPGTRLTVT.

The rearrangement joins TRBV5-1 to TRBJ2-5; 9 bases are shared with TRBD1. Judging by the DNA end, TRBJ2-7 fits better; the J call may be wrong. Germline V lookup: CDR1 SGHRS, CDR2 YFSETQ. The CDR3 consists of 14 residues. The CDR3 bases are TGCGCCAGCAGCCCGGGACAGGGAAAGAGCGAGCAGTACTTC. Amino acid sequence: CASSPGQGKSEQYF.

The chain joins TRBV20-1 to TRBJ1-4; no clear D. Germline CDR1 and CDR2: DFQATT and SNEGSKA (reference sequence). This CDR3 contains 14 residues. V lost 3 bases to trimming and J lost 10 bases, with 18 bases between them. CDR3 loop: CSASPDARSGKLFF. Written as DNA, the CDR3 is TGCAGTGCTAGCCCGGACGCAAGAAGTGGAAAACTGTTTTTT.

The chain recombines TRBV4-2 with TRBJ2-7, with 7 bases matching TRBD2. Germline V gene sequence: CDR1 LGHNA, CDR2 YNFKEQ. The CDR3 consists of 17 residues. With V trimmed by 1 base and J by 9 bases, 18 bases remained unmatched. The CDR3 bases are TGTGCCAGCAGCCAAGTAACCACCGACGGGACTAACCACGGGCAGTACTTC. It is translated as CASSQVTTDGTNHGQYF.

The sample holds many counts of this clonotype. The chain employs TRBV29-1 and TRBJ2-5; 7 bases fit TRBD1. J was trimmed by 1 base and V by 1 base; bases with no gene match: 3. This CDR3 is built from 14 residues. Germline V lookup: CDR1 SQVTM, CDR2 ANQGSEA. This CDR3 is CSVEGGQRQETQYF. The DNA of the CDR3 is TGCAGCGTTGAAGGGGGACAGCGCCAAGAGACCCAGTACTTC. Using reference TRBV29-1 and TRBJ2-5 for the parts outside the CDR3, the full variable domain is SAVISQKPSRDICQRGTSLTIQCQVDSQVTMMFWYRQQPGQSLTLIATANQGSEATYESGFVIDKFPISRPNLTFSTLTVSNMSPEDSSIYLCSVEGGQRQETQYFGPGTRLLVL.

This sequence joins TRBV15 and TRBJ2-6; D possibly corresponds to TRBD2 (5 bases). V lost 5 bases, J lost 0 bases, and 8 bases lay in between. This CDR3 region has 15 residues. From germline, CDR1 is LNHNV and CDR2 YYDKDF (reference sequence). CDR3 loop: CATSFRGSGANVLTF. CDR3 bases: TGTGCCACCAGCTTCCGGGGCTCTGGGGCCAACGTCCTGACTTTC.